This T cell receptor (beta chain) is from a study of blood T cell repertoires in COVID-19. TCRdb's copy holds only in-frame clones and misses some; the assay was immunoSEQ multiplex PCR. Of some 150,000 clones in the sample, roughly 90% are singletons; the top ten hold roughly 1.2%. The CDR3 is 13 amino acids. Germline values: CDR1 MGHRA, CDR2 YSYEKL. Trimming pared 1 base from V and 3 bases from J, leaving 6 bases between. The sequence was collected from a human donor with acute COVID-19. The donor label of this sample is uncertain. Sequencing used PBMCs or T cells enriched from blood (not recorded which). This chain links TRBV4-1 with TRBJ1-2, with D perhaps TRBD1 (5 bases). This CDR3 reads CASSQVGDYGYTF. For the CDR3, the DNA is TGCGCCAGCAGCCAAGTAGGGGACTATGGCTACACCTTC.